The table lists the clone carrying this TCR beta chain with a count of one. The antigen is undetermined. With 60 Vbeta and 13 Jbeta primers, the PCR was carried out. Data came from immunoSEQ multiplex PCR; TCRdb stores just in-frame clones and leaves some out. The repertoire holds some 150,000 clones, around four fifths seen once, with more than 1.5% in the top ten. These data come from a study of cytomegalovirus exposure and HLA in healthy donors. Study-wide findings and caveats: No immune exposure information besides CMV serostatus was available. A later analysis found that most CMV-associated TCR beta chains appeared HLA-restricted. In an earlier analysis, most TCR beta V segments were productive about 87% or about 30% of the time.

Germline loops: CDR1 LGHNA, CDR2 YSLEER. V was cut by 0 bases and J by 0 bases, with 3 bases left in between. The CDR3 consists of 14 residues. V gene TRBV4-3 combines with J gene TRBJ1-5, with unresolved D. The clonotype was recovered from a man aged 40-49 years in good health and CMV-seronegative. Sequencing input: PBMCs. The CDR3 sequence: CASSQDHSNQPQHF. For the CDR3, the DNA is TGCGCCAGCAGCCAAGACCATAGCAATCAGCCCCAGCATTTT.